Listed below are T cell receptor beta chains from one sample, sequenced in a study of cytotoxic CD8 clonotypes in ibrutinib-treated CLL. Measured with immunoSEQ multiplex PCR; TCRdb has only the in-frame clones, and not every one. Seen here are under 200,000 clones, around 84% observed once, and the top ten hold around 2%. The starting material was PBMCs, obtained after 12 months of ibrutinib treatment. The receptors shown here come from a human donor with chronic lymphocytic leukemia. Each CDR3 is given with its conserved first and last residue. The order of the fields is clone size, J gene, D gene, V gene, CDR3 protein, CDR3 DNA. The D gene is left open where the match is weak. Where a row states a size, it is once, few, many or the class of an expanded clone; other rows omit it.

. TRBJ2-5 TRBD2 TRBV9 CASSVGEGRVRSQETQYF TGTGCCAGCAGCGTAGGGGAGGGGAGGGTCAGGTCCCAAGAGACCCAGTACTTC
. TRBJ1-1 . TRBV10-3 CAIRDEKAGYSFF TGTGCCATCAGGGATGAAAAGGCTGGATATTCGTTCTTT
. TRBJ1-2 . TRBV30 CAWNQGRVSGYTF TGTGCCTGGAATCAGGGCAGGGTCTCTGGCTACACCTTC
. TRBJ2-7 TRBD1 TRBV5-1 CASSLEGQGYEQYF TGCGCCAGCAGCTTGGAGGGACAGGGCTACGAGCAGTACTTC
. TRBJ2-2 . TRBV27 CASSINQGGTGELFF TGTGCCAGCAGTATTAACCAGGGTGGCACCGGGGAGCTGTTTTTT
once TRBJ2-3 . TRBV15 CATANERIRTDTQYF TGTGCCACGGCCAATGAGCGCATACGCACAGATACGCAGTATTTT
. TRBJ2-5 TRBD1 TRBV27 CASSFWGTGTETQYF TGTGCCAGCAGTTTTTGGGGGACAGGGACAGAGACCCAGTACTTC
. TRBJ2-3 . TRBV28 CASSSPGATTDTQYF TGTGCCAGCAGTTCTCCGGGGGCTACCACAGATACGCAGTATTTT
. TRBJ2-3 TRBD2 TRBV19 CASSAGLAGGDTQYF TGTGCCAGTAGTGCGGGACTAGCGGGAGGAGATACGCAGTATTTT
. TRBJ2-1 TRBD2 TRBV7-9 CASSLVSSGTYNEQFF TGTGCCAGCAGCTTAGTTTCTAGCGGCACCTACAATGAGCAGTTCTTC
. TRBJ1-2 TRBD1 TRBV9 CASSVSQGNYGYTF TGTGCCAGCAGCGTGTCACAGGGGAACTATGGCTACACCTTC
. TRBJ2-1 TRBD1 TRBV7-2 CASSLAGTARWFF TGTGCCAGCAGCTTAGCCGGGACAGCCCGGTGGTTCTTC
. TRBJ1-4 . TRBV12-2 CASRLAGVRDEKLFF TGTGCAAGTCGTTTGGCTGGGGTGAGGGATGAAAAACTGTTTTTT
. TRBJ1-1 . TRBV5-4 CASSWGRGPNTEAFF TGTGCCAGCAGCTGGGGGCGGGGGCCGAACACTGAAGCTTTCTTT
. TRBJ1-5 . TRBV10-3 CAISDPRGVGGNQPQHF TGTGCCATCAGTGACCCGCGGGGGGTTGGAGGCAATCAGCCCCAGCATTTT
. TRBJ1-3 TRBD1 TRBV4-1 CASSQTGQGGNTIYF TGCGCCAGCAGCCAGACGGGACAGGGAGGAAACACCATATATTTT
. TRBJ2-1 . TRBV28 CASSFGTFGRESYNEQFF TGTGCCAGCAGCTTTGGGACATTCGGGAGAGAATCCTACAATGAGCAGTTCTTC
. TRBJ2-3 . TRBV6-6 CASSYSVGLSTDTQYF TGTGCCAGCAGTTACTCGGTGGGACTTAGCACAGATACGCAGTATTTT
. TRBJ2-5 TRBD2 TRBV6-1 CASRRTSGQETQYF TGTGCCAGCAGGAGGACTAGCGGGCAAGAGACCCAGTACTTC
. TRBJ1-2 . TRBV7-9 CASSLSQLNYGYTF TGTGCCAGCAGCTTAAGTCAACTTAACTATGGCTACACCTTC
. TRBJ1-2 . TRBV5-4 CASSLGWADPHGYTF TGTGCCAGCAGCTTGGGGTGGGCCGATCCACATGGCTACACCTTC
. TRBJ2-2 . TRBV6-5 CASSGGLLTGELFF TGTGCCAGCAGTGGGGGACTCTTGACCGGGGAGCTGTTTTTT
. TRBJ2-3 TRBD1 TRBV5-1 CASSPGQGSDTQYF TGCGCCAGCAGCCCGGGACAGGGTTCAGATACGCAGTATTTT
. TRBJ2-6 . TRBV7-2 CASSWRTSSSGANVLTF TGTGCCAGCAGCTGGAGGACATCTAGCTCTGGGGCCAACGTCCTGACTTTC
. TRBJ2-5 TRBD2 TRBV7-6 CASSQTSGGKTQYF TGTGCCAGCAGCCAGACTAGCGGGGGGAAGACCCAGTACTTC
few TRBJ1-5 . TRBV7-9 CASSLTDNQPQHF TGTGCCAGCAGCTTAACAGACAATCAGCCCCAGCATTTT
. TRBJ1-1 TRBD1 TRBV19 CATLRGTGDRMNTEAFF TGTGCCACCCTCCGGGGGACAGGGGATAGGATGAACACTGAAGCTTTCTTT
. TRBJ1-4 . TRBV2 CASSEGISFWTNEKLFF TGTGCCAGCAGTGAAGGGATTAGTTTCTGGACTAATGAAAAACTGTTTTTT
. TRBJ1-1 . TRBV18 CASSQGPGTEAFF TGTGCCAGCTCACAGGGGCCGGGGACTGAAGCTTTCTTT
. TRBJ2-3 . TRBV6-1 CASTDSFLSRTDTQYF TGTGCCAGCACTGACAGCTTCCTCTCCAGAACAGATACGCAGTATTTT
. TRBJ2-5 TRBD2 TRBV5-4 CASSSGTSGKTQYF TGTGCCAGCAGCTCCGGGACTAGCGGGAAGACCCAGTACTTC
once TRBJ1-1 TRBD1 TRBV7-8 CASSFGQVATTEAFF TGTGCCAGCAGCTTTGGACAGGTCGCGACCACTGAAGCTTTCTTT
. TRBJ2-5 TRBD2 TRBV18 CASSPIGSSGKETQYF TGTGCCAGCTCACCAATCGGCTCTAGCGGTAAAGAGACCCAGTACTTC
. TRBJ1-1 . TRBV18 CASSPARENTEAFF TGTGCCAGCTCACCAGCCCGGGAGAACACTGAAGCTTTCTTT
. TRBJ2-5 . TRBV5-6 CASSSFWGDPRETQYF TGTGCCAGCAGCTCCTTCTGGGGGGACCCTAGGGAGACCCAGTACTTC
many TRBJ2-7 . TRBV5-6 CASSLVGTNYEQYF TGTGCCAGCAGCTTGGTTGGGACAAACTACGAGCAGTACTTC
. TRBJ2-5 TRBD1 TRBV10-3 CAISDPKDRVETQYF TGTGCCATCAGTGACCCAAAGGACAGGGTTGAGACCCAGTACTTC
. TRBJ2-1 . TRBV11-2 CASSFRLNEQFF TGTGCCAGCAGCTTTAGGTTGAATGAGCAGTTCTTC
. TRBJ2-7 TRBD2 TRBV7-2 CASSPWGGSNYEQYF TGTGCCAGCAGCCCGTGGGGGGGGTCAAACTACGAGCAGTACTTC
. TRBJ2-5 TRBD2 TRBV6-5 CASSRGLAGLETQYF TGTGCCAGCAGTCGCGGACTAGCGGGGCTAGAGACCCAGTACTTC
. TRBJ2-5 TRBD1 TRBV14 CASSQDQIFRWDREQETQYF TGTGCCAGCAGCCAAGATCAAATCTTTCGATGGGACAGGGAGCAAGAGACCCAGTACTTC
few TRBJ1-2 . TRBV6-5 CASSAGQIVYTF TGTGCCAGCAGTGCCGGTCAGATTGTCTACACCTTC
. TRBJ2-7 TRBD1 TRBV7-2 CASSLTGTGLEQYF TGTGCCAGCAGCTTAACCGGGACAGGGCTCGAGCAGTACTTC
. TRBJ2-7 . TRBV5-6 CASSLLQASYEQYF TGTGCCAGCAGCTTGTTACAGGCCTCCTACGAGCAGTACTTC
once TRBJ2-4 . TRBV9 CASSVGEGLISKNIQYF TGTGCCAGCAGCGTAGGAGAAGGACTTATTTCCAAAAACATTCAGTACTTC
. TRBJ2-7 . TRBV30 CAWSVGHFYEQYF TGTGCCTGGAGTGTAGGCCATTTCTACGAGCAGTACTTC